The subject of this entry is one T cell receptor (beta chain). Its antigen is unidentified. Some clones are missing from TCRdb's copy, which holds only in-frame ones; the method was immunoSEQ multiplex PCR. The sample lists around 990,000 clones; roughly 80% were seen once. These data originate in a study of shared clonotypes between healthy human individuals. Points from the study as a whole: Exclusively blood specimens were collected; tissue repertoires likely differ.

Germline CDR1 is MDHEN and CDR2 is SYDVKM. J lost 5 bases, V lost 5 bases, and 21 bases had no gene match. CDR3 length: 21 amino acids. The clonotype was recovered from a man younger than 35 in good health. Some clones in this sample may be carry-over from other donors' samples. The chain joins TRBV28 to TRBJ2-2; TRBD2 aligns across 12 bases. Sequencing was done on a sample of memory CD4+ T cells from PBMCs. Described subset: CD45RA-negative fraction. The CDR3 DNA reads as TGTGCCAGCAGTCCGACACCACGACTAGCGGGAGAGCATGGGGGAACCGGGGAGCTGTTTTTT. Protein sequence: CASSPTPRLAGEHGGTGELFF. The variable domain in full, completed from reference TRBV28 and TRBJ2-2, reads DVKVTQSSRYLVKRTGEKVFLECVQDMDHENMFWYRQDPGLGLRLIYFSYDVKMKEKGDIPEGYSVSREKKERFSLILESASTNQTSMYLCASSPTPRLAGEHGGTGELFFGEGSRLTVL.